This TCR beta chain was obtained from a study of OX40 agonist ivuxolimab in advanced cancers. Study in general: Ivuxolimab is an agonistic anti-OX40 (CD134) antibody, and patients were treated with it. Of the participants, around 39% had some prior anti-PD-1, anti-PD-L1 or anti-CTLA-4 therapy, which was allowed.

Clones were sequenced by immunoSEQ multiplex PCR, and TCRdb holds only the in-frame ones, with some missing. The sample yields about 96,000 clones, around 80% seen once. Study-level results: Expanded clones were, on average, more numerous among CD8+ T cells than CD4+.

A remark on this clone: The target antigen is unknown.

Autoimmune disease history or systemic immunosuppression led to patients being barred. The clonotype was recovered from an adult with an advanced solid tumor such as melanoma, head and neck, liver or kidney cancer. Material: CD4+ or CD8+ T cells sorted from blood, obtained in a trial of the OX40 agonist ivuxolimab.

DNA for the CDR3: TGTGCCAGCAGTTCCGGACTAGCGTTGGGAGAGACCCAGTACTTC. This gives the protein CASSSGLALGETQYF. This chain links TRBV2 with TRBJ2-5; 9 bases map to TRBD2. The CDR3 length is 15 residues. Trimming took 5 bases from V and 4 from J; bases not matched to a gene: 8. Germline V gives CDR1 SNHLY, CDR2 FYNNEI. The full variable domain, in which reference TRBV2 and TRBJ2-5 provide the parts outside the CDR3, is EPEVTQTPSHQVTQMGQEVILRCVPISNHLYFYWYRQILGQKVEFLVSFYNNEISEKSEIFDDQFSVERPDGSNFTLKIRSTKLEDSAMYFCASSSGLALGETQYFGPGTRLLVL.